The next 15 T cell receptor beta chains were all read from a single sample in a study of blood T cell repertoires in COVID-19. Sequencing used immunoSEQ multiplex PCR; TCRdb keeps in-frame clones, though not all of them. The sample has about 150,000 clones, 70% to 90% seen once. The sample consisted of peripheral blood. These receptors were obtained from a man in his forties or fifties with active or convalescent COVID-19.

This chain uses TRBV7-3 with TRBJ2-1; 14 bases are a match to TRBD2. Germline-derived CDR1 and CDR2 are SGHTA and FQGTGA. The CDR3 length is 16 residues. V trimming: 5 bases; J trimming: 6 bases; junction bases outside the gene matches: 6. The CDR3 spells CASSAPTSGGANEQFF. The CDR3 DNA follows: TGTGCCAGCAGCGCTCCGACTAGCGGGGGGGCCAATGAGCAGTTCTTC.

This clone was seen once. Other DNA sequences of this sample code for an identical CDR3. The V call is TRBV5-6, the J call TRBJ1-3, with a weak D call TRBD1 (5 bases). The germline CDR1 and CDR2 sequences are SGHDT and YYEEEE. CDR3 size: 15 residues. Trimming removed 0 bases at V and 0 bases at J, with 7 bases between. The chain's CDR3 is CASSLGGLSGNTIYF. The CDR3 nucleotides read TGTGCCAGCAGCTTGGGGGGCCTCTCTGGAAACACCATATATTTT. The full variable domain, rest sourced from reference TRBV5-6 and TRBJ1-3, is DAGVTQSPTHLIKTRGQQVTLRCSPKSGHDTVSWYQQALGQGPQFIFQYYEEEERQRGNFPDRFSGHQFPNYSSELNVNALLLGDSALYLCASSLGGLSGNTIYFGEGSWLTVV.

A note on this clone: At one end the junction does not follow the germline gene, possibly because of a read error. The CDR3 DNA follows: TGTGCCAGCAGCGAAGGTCTCGGGGGGGTGGAGACCCAGTACTTC. The encoded protein is CASSEGLGGVETQYF. V gene TRBV2 combines with J gene TRBJ2-5, with TRBD2 matching 8 bases. The CDR3 has 15 residues. In germline, CDR1 is SNHLY, CDR2 FYNNEI.

This chain's CDR3 is CASSFETSARSYNEQFF. The CDR3 DNA sequence: TGTGCCAGCAGCTTCGAAACCAGCGCTAGATCCTACAATGAGCAGTTCTTC. J is TRBJ2-1 and V is TRBV7-2, with unresolved D. V was shortened by 3 bases and J by 1 base, with 16 bases between the two germline ends. Germline loops: CDR1 SGHTA, CDR2 FQGNSA. CDR3 size: 17 residues.

This clone has only a few counts. The rearrangement uses TRBV30 and TRBJ2-5; D ambiguous. Trimming removed 5 bases at V and 4 bases at J, with 20 bases between. Germline V CDR1 and CDR2: GTSNPN, SVGIG (reference sequence). This CDR3 is built from 15 residues. In nucleotides, the CDR3 is TGTGCCTGGTCCTTCCCAAGAGGATCGGGAGAGACCCAGTACTTC. Its translation: CAWSFPRGSGETQYF. The full variable domain, its missing parts supplied by reference TRBV30 and TRBJ2-5, is SQTIHQWPATLVQPVGSPLSLECTVEGTSNPNLYWYRQAAGRGLQLLFYSVGIGQISSEVPQNLSASRPQDRQFILSSKKLLLSDSGFYLCAWSFPRGSGETQYFGPGTRLLVL.

With respect to this clone: Other DNA sequences in the sample encode the same CDR3. The chain couples TRBV24-1 to TRBJ2-3; D is unresolved. This CDR3 region has 11 residues. From germline, CDR1 is KGHDR and CDR2 SFDVKD. Trimming stripped 5 bases from V and 5 bases from J, with 4 bases between. Here the CDR3 reads CATSGGDTQYF. The CDR3 DNA follows: TGTGCCACCAGTGGAGGAGATACGCAGTATTTT.

This chain's CDR3 is CASSEISGDCYEQYF. CDR3 in DNA: TGCGCCAGCAGTGAGATTAGCGGGGACTGCTACGAGCAGTACTTC. This sequence joins TRBV10-1 and TRBJ2-7; TRBD2 matches 8 bases. V shed 2 bases, J shed 3 bases, and the junction held 6 bases outside the gene matches. The CDR3 loop spans 15 amino acids. Germline CDR1 WNHNN, CDR2 SYGVQD (reference sequence).

The table lists this clone with a count of one. The chain uses TRBV29-1 and TRBJ1-5; 8 bases map to TRBD1. The V gene's germline CDR1 is SQVTM and CDR2 ANQGSEA. Trimming cost V 6 bases and J 2 bases; bases outside gene matches: 3. The CDR3 is made up of 13 amino acids. In DNA, the CDR3 is TGCAGCGTGCAGGGGGCCGGCAATCAGCCCCAGCATTTT. This codes for CSVQGAGNQPQHF.

This clone was counted between two and nine times. V usage is TRBV6-5 and J usage is TRBJ2-1; TRBD2 matches at 7 bases. The junction had 10 bases not matched to a gene; V was cut back by 6 bases and J by 5 bases. There are 15 residues in the CDR3. CDR1 is MNHEY, CDR2 SVGAGI, per germline. In nucleotides, the CDR3 is TGTGCCAGCAGGACAAGCGGGGATAAAAACAATGAGCAGTTCTTC. It encodes CASRTSGDKNNEQFF.

The chain carries TRBV7-2 and TRBJ1-2; the match to TRBD1 covers 8 bases. J lost 4 bases, V lost 4 bases, and 8 bases had no gene match. Germline lookup yields CDR1 SGHTA and CDR2 FQGNSA. The CDR3 spans 15 residues. CDR3 residues: CASSSRTGRGYGYTF. The DNA of the CDR3 is TGTGCCAGCAGCTCCCGGACAGGGAGAGGCTATGGCTACACCTTC.

The rearrangement joins TRBV5-5 to TRBJ1-2, with D tentatively TRBD1 (5 bases). Germline CDR1 reads SGHKS; CDR2 reads YYEKEE (reference sequence). With 1 base removed from V and 8 bases from J, the gap between germline ends came to 27 bases. The CDR3 is made up of 18 amino acids. The CDR3 region has the DNA TGTGCCAGCAGCTTGAGGTTAAGGGGCTTTGCTTTAGGATGGGGCTACACCTTC. Translation: CASSLRLRGFALGWGYTF.

The gene calls are TRBV19 and TRBJ1-6; D is undetermined. CDR1 is LNHDA, CDR2 SQIVND, per germline (reference sequence). The CDR3 consists of 17 residues. Between the trimmed V and J ends, which lost 5 bases and 11 bases, there was a span of 25 bases. CDR3 sequence: CASSPRGRPPILAPLHF. The CDR3 DNA is TGTGCCAGTAGTCCTCGTGGGCGTCCTCCAATTTTGGCACCCCTCCACTTT. Filled out from reference TRBV19 and TRBJ1-6, the complete variable domain reads DGGITQSPKYLFRKEGQNVTLSCEQNLNHDAMYWYRQDPGQGLRLIYYSQIVNDFQKGDIAEGYSVSREKKESFPLTVTSAQKNPTAFYLCASSPRGRPPILAPLHFGNGTRLTVT.

This sequence joins TRBV21-1 and TRBJ2-1; the DNA was not compared with TRBD1, the D call given in the table. TRBV21-1 constitutes a pseudogene. The CDR3 has 17 amino acids. Here the CDR3 DNA reads TGTGCCAGCAGCAAAGTCGGTTGGACAGGGGAACCCAATGAGCAGTTCTTC. It yields the protein CASSKVGWTGEPNEQFF.

This clone was seen only once. The gene calls are TRBV29-1 and TRBJ2-2, with TRBD2 identical over 7 bases. The CDR3 contains 14 residues. The germline V gene encodes CDR1 SQVTM and CDR2 ANQGSEA. J gave up 4 bases and V 7 bases, and 9 bases lay outside the gene matches. Here the CDR3 DNA reads TGCAGCGGACGGGAGGAGAGGTTCACCGGGGAGCTGTTTTTT. It encodes CSGREERFTGELFF.

This clone appeared a single time. The rearrangement uses TRBV6-5 and TRBJ2-7; the match to TRBD1 covers 10 bases. The germline V gene encodes CDR1 MNHEY and CDR2 SVGAGI. This CDR3 comprises 14 residues. V lost 6 bases to trimming and J lost 3 bases; unmatched junction nucleotides: 5. DNA for the CDR3: TGTGCCAGCAGGAGGGGGACAGGGGACTACGAGCAGTACTTC. Its translation: CASRRGTGDYEQYF.